What follows is one T cell receptor beta chain and its context. This specimen comes from a study of sequential checkpoint blockade in melanoma. At the level of the study: Arm A got nivolumab then ipilimumab; arm B the reverse, 1:1.

Clones were read by immunoSEQ multiplex PCR, and TCRdb kept only the in-frame ones, dropping some. This table has about 40,000 clones, roughly 88% appearing once. The treatment was: randomized to nivolumab then ipilimumab (arm A) or the reverse (arm B). DNA-damaging chemotherapy had not been given to any patient beforehand. PBMC sorting kept live CD3+CD8+ cells without CD19 or CD56. Trimming removed 6 bases from V and 1 base from J, with 10 bases in between. Germline loops: CDR1 SGHNT, CDR2 YYREEE (reference sequence). CDR3 length: 13 amino acids. This specimen was CD8+ T cells sorted from blood (inferred from file names), taken from a patient given nivolumab and ipilimumab in sequence. This TCR was sampled from a human donor with melanoma. V gene TRBV5-4 combines with J gene TRBJ1-1; TRBD1 is a possible D gene (5 bases). CDR3 residues: CASTTTGNTEAFF. CDR3 bases: TGTGCCAGCACTACAACAGGGAACACTGAAGCTTTCTTT.